This T cell receptor beta chain was retrieved from a study of T cell responses to AZD1222 COVID-19 vaccine. Findings and limits, study-wide: Unmutated variant regions are reportedly the target of nearly half of TCRs that are spike-specific. Clonal diversity was possibly underestimated; the donors were predominantly white British and more often female.

Notes on this clone: As yet, its antigen is unknown.

Clones were read by immunoSEQ multiplex PCR, and TCRdb kept only the in-frame ones, dropping some. The sample holds approximately 160,000 clones, 75% to 90% seen once. The CDR3 is 15 residues long. The V gene's germline CDR1 is SGHRS and CDR2 YFSETQ. V was pared by 0 bases and J by 4 bases, with 10 bases between. The sequence was obtained from an adult in good health. The sequencing used peripheral blood, collected on day 0 of AZD1222 vaccination. The chain couples TRBV5-1 to TRBJ2-2, with D maybe TRBD1 (5 bases). CDR3 bases: TGCGCCAGCAGCTTGGGGCAGGGAAGCACCGGGGAGCTGTTTTTT. Translating gives CASSLGQGSTGELFF.